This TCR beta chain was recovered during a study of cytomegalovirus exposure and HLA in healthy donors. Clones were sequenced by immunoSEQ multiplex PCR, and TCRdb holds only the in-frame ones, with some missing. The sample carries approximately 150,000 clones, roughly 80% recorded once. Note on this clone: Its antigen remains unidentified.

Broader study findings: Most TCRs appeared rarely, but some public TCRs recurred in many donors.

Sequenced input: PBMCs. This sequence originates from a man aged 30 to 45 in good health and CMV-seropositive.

The CDR3 spells CASSAGQGWETQYF. In DNA, the CDR3 is TGTGCCAGCAGCGCCGGACAGGGCTGGGAGACCCAGTACTTC. The chain is built from TRBV7-2 and TRBJ2-5; 8 positions agree with TRBD1. Germline CDR1 reads SGHTA; CDR2 reads FQGNSA. The V gene end was trimmed by 5 bases and the J gene end by 5 bases; junction bases not matched to a gene: 7. The CDR3 extends over 14 amino acids.